These 15 T cell receptor beta chains came from one sample sequenced in a study of T cell responses to AZD1222 COVID-19 vaccine. TCRdb keeps only in-frame clones here, not all; method: immunoSEQ multiplex PCR. The table shows about 180,000 clones, with 90% to 95% occurring only once. Sequencing was performed on peripheral blood, taken 28 days after the second AZD1222 dose. The receptors were gathered from an adult who received the AZD1222 COVID-19 vaccine.

A remark on this clone: The junction shows a germline mismatch at one end, possibly a read error. The chain links TRBV19 to TRBJ2-5; D unclear. From germline, CDR1 is LNHDA and CDR2 SQIVND (reference sequence). The CDR3 loop spans 12 amino acids. DNA of the CDR3: TGTGTCAGTAGTATAGAAGGCGGCCATCACCACTTC. Its protein is CVSSIEGGHHHF.

V is TRBV11-3 and J is TRBJ2-3, with 9 bases identical to TRBD2. The CDR3 runs to 16 residues. Germline CDR1 reads SGHNT; CDR2 reads YENEEA. J lost 7 bases, V lost 5 bases, and 13 bases had no gene match. The CDR3 DNA reads TGTGCCAGCAGCCTACGTAGTAGCGGGAGTTTTTATACGCAGTATTTT. Amino acids: CASSLRSSGSFYTQYF.

The rearrangement uses TRBV9 and TRBJ1-1, with D possibly being TRBD1 (5 bases). The V end lost 3 bases, the J end lost 1 base, and 16 bases lay between the germline ends. Germline V lookup: CDR1 SGDLS, CDR2 YYNGEE. This CDR3 has 16 amino acids. In nucleotides, the CDR3 is TGTGCCAGCAGCGAGGGACCGGGACTCGAGAACACTGAAGCTTTCTTT. Its protein product is CASSEGPGLENTEAFF.

V and J are TRBV9 and TRBJ1-1; 7 nucleotides agree with TRBD1. Germline V gives CDR1 SGDLS, CDR2 YYNGEE. Trimming cost V 3 bases and J 1 base; bases outside gene matches: 6. The CDR3 consists of 15 residues. The CDR3 loop is CASSATRTGNTEAFF. DNA of the CDR3: TGTGCCAGCAGCGCTACCCGGACAGGGAACACTGAAGCTTTCTTT.

The CDR3 loop is CASSSQGGRNYGYTF. CDR3 nucleotides: TGTGCCAGCAGTTCTCAGGGAGGTAGGAACTATGGCTACACCTTC. This chain links TRBV28 with TRBJ1-2, with a weak D call TRBD1 (5 bases). The CDR3 extends over 15 amino acids. Trimming took 4 bases from V and 2 from J, leaving 14 bases between them. Germline V gives CDR1 MDHEN, CDR2 SYDVKM.

This rearrangement joins TRBV30 to TRBJ2-1, with a possible D match to TRBD2 (5 bases). Germline assignment: CDR1 GTSNPN and CDR2 SVGIG (reference sequence). The ends were cut back, 0 bases at V and 4 bases at J, with 13 bases in the middle. The CDR3 contains 15 residues. The CDR3 DNA follows: TGTGCCTGGAGTGTACGAGGGCTCGGGTACAATGAGCAGTTCTTC. Amino acids: CAWSVRGLGYNEQFF.

The chain carries TRBV12-3 or TRBV12-4 and TRBJ1-4, with a possible D match to TRBD1 (5 bases). Trimming removed 7 bases at V and 8 bases at J, with 14 bases between. This CDR3 contains 13 residues. As DNA, the CDR3 is TGTGCCAGCACCCTGAGAGAGGGGGAAAAACTGTTTTTT. Amino acids: CASTLREGEKLFF.

This chain uses TRBV11-3 with TRBJ2-1; 8 bases map to TRBD2. Germline V gene sequence: CDR1 SGHNT, CDR2 YENEEA. J gave up 7 bases and V 0 bases, and 8 bases lay outside the gene matches. The CDR3 spans 16 residues. CDR3 sequence reads: CASSLEAGGGRNEQFF. In DNA, the CDR3 is TGTGCCAGCAGCTTAGAGGCGGGGGGAGGGAGAAATGAGCAGTTCTTC.

The rearrangement links TRBV7-8 to TRBJ2-5; D perhaps matches TRBD1 (7 bases). Deletions cut 3 bases from V and 7 bases from J, with 18 bases between. The V gene's germline CDR1 is SGHVS and CDR2 FQNEAQ. The CDR3 runs to 15 residues. The CDR3 spells CASSFNERQGGTQYF. The DNA for the CDR3 is TGTGCCAGCAGCTTCAACGAGAGACAGGGAGGGACCCAGTACTTC.

The chain carries TRBV11-3 and TRBJ2-7; maybe TRBD1 (6 bases). Between the trimmed V and J ends, which lost 1 base and 6 bases, there was a span of 10 bases. Looked up from germline, CDR1 is SGHNT and CDR2 is YENEEA. There are 13 residues in the CDR3. In DNA form, the CDR3 reads TGTGCCAGCAGCTTAGGCAGGGGTGGCGAGCAGTACTTC. Residues: CASSLGRGGEQYF.

The chain couples TRBV19 to TRBJ1-6; D gene unclear. The germline V and J ends were trimmed by 6 bases and 0 bases, with 6 bases remaining between them. Germline values: CDR1 LNHDA, CDR2 SQIVND (reference sequence). This CDR3 has 14 residues. This chain's CDR3 is CASSLSSYNSPLHF. The CDR3, as DNA: TGTGCCAGTAGCCTTAGCTCCTATAATTCACCCCTCCACTTT.

The gene calls are TRBV3-1 (or the pseudogene TRBV3-2) and TRBJ2-1, with 10 bases aligning to TRBD2. Germline V gives CDR1 LGHDT, CDR2 YNNKEL (reference sequence). The CDR3 is 17 amino acids. V dropped 3 bases and J dropped 7; count of bases not matched to a gene: 12. The chain's CDR3 is CASSQMIVGAGGNEQFF. DNA for the CDR3: TGTGCCAGCAGCCAGATGATTGTTGGAGCGGGAGGGAATGAGCAGTTCTTC.

V and J are TRBV19 and TRBJ1-5; D is uncertain. The CDR3 length is 14 residues. V lost 5 bases and J lost 4, with 12 bases in between. The germline V gene encodes CDR1 LNHDA and CDR2 SQIVND (reference sequence). Written as DNA, the CDR3 is TGTGCCAGTAGTCTCATCCTGGGGAATCAGCCCCAGCATTTT. It is translated as CASSLILGNQPQHF.

The rearrangement uses TRBV6-6 and TRBJ1-2; 10 bases agree with TRBD1. The CDR3 loop spans 14 amino acids. The germline V gene encodes CDR1 MNHNY and CDR2 SVGAGI (reference sequence). V lost 8 bases and J lost 6; bases outside the gene matches: 9. In DNA, the CDR3 is TGTGCCAGCGGGGGACAGGGGAATTATGATGGCTACACCTTC. Protein sequence: CASGGQGNYDGYTF.

The V gene is TRBV5-5, the J gene TRBJ2-7; the D is unclear. This CDR3 has 13 residues. CDR1 is SGHKS, CDR2 YYEKEE, per germline (reference sequence). V gave up 1 base and J gave up 3 bases, with 8 bases separating them. CDR3: CASSLFADYEQYF. DNA of the CDR3: TGTGCCAGCAGCTTGTTTGCGGACTACGAGCAGTACTTC.